This T cell receptor beta chain was identified in a study of T cells in Graves' hyperthyroidism and ophthalmopathy. The CDR3 length is 14 residues. Germline loops: CDR1 MRHNA, CDR2 SNTAGT. After removal of 4 bases from V and 5 bases from J, the junction contained 3 bases not matched to a gene. TCR beta CDR3 regions were amplified from RNA transcripts. HTBI primers drove first-round RT-PCR of the TCR CDR3. TCRdb independently ran MiXCR on the multiplex PCR reads; one entry per CDR3 protein. The data show 300,000 to 400,000 distinct CDR3 sequences, 14% seen once. The sequenced material came from blood. The chain couples TRBV6-4 to TRBJ2-3; 10 nucleotides match TRBD2. This clonotype originated in a woman aged 25 to 39 with Graves' ophthalmopathy. This CDR3 is CASSVLAGGDTQYF. The DNA of the CDR3 is TGTGCCAGCAGTGTGTTAGCGGGGGGAGATACGCAGTATTTT.